This TCR beta chain was recovered during a study of response to subunit inactivated influenza vaccine. Regarding the study as a whole: The authors suggested that every seasonal influenza vaccination recruits few new T cells.

This clonotype was observed a handful of times. Its target is not known. The CDR3 extends over 14 amino acids. Germline trimming cut 6 bases from V and 9 bases from J; bases unmatched to any gene: 12. TCRdb passed the RT-PCR reads through MiXCR, listing each CDR3 protein once. The table records some 500,000 distinct CDR3 sequences, more than 15% of them present only once. The sequence was collected from a man in his fifties or sixties who received an inactivated influenza vaccine. The J gene is TRBJ1-2, the V gene TRBV12-3 or TRBV12-4; 8 bases align to TRBD1. This specimen consisted of CD4+ T cells sorted from PBMCs, obtained less than 25 months after vaccination. The CDR3 loop reads CASSTTGAGSSYTF. The CDR3 bases are TGTGCCAGCAGCACGACAGGGGCCGGGAGTAGCTACACCTTC.